This T cell receptor beta chain was profiled in a study of blood T cell repertoires in COVID-19. Study as a whole: Specimens from acute and convalescent COVID-19 originated in the United States, Italy and Spain. Sources were T cells, B-cell-depleted T cells, or PBMCs; the material itself was cDNA or gDNA.

How the authors handled the data: Nucleated cell number was recorded as an estimate derived from reference gene primer amplification. TCRdb keeps only in-frame clones here, not all; method: immunoSEQ multiplex PCR. V and J calls and clone size are as listed in that table; D and trimming were resolved from the DNA. The table shows about 150,000 clones, with approximately 90% occurring only once. Germline V CDR1 and CDR2: LGHDT, YNNKEL (reference sequence). J gave up 7 bases and V 4 bases, and 5 bases lay outside the gene matches. The CDR3 is 13 residues long. V gene TRBV3-1 (or the pseudogene TRBV3-2) combines with J gene TRBJ1-2; the match to TRBD1 covers 8 bases. The sample was peripheral blood. The receptor comes from a woman aged 70-85 years with acute or convalescent COVID-19. The CDR3 coding sequence is TGTGCCAGCAGCCTGTCAGGGGGCTGTGGCTACACCTTC. Translation gives CASSLSGGCGYTF.